A selection of T cell receptor beta chains follows, all from one sample in a study of T cell responses to AZD1222 COVID-19 vaccine. Assay used: immunoSEQ multiplex PCR; TCRdb lists only in-frame clones, some missing. The table lists approximately 150,000 clones, roughly 92% of them singletons. The material sequenced was peripheral blood, taken on day 0 of AZD1222 vaccination. The origin of the receptors is an adult in good health. Each CDR3 is given with its conserved first and last residue. D genes are given only for firm matches. Clone size is given for some rows only: seen once, a few or many times, or a class if the clone is expanded.

DNA: TGCGCCAGCAGCTCCGGAGAGGGGAACACTGAAGCTTTCTTT
CDR3: CASSSGEGNTEAFF
size: -
V: TRBV5-1
J: TRBJ1-1
D: -

DNA: TGTGCCAGCAGTTACGGCGGCCGAGCCTACGAGCAGTACTTC
CDR3: CASSYGGRAYEQYF
size: -
V: TRBV6-5
J: TRBJ2-7
D: -

DNA: TGTGCCAGTAACGCCAGGGGGCTGTACACCGGGGAGCTGTTTTTT
CDR3: CASNARGLYTGELFF
size: -
V: TRBV19
J: TRBJ2-2
D: TRBD1

DNA: TGTGCCAGTAGTATGGCGGGGGGGTATGGCTACACCTTC
CDR3: CASSMAGGYGYTF
size: -
V: TRBV19
J: TRBJ1-2
D: -

DNA: TGCGCCAGCAGCTTGGGGGCGGCGGGAACCGGGTCCTACGAGCAGTACTTC
CDR3: CASSLGAAGTGSYEQYF
size: -
V: TRBV5-1
J: TRBJ2-7
D: -

DNA: TGTGCCAGCAGCTTAGCAGCGGGAGGGCAAGAGACCCAGTACTTC
CDR3: CASSLAAGGQETQYF
size: -
V: TRBV7-6
J: TRBJ2-5
D: TRBD2

DNA: TGTGCCAGCAGTGAATCTTGGGGACAGTATCAGCCCCAGCATTTT
CDR3: CASSESWGQYQPQHF
size: -
V: TRBV6-1
J: TRBJ1-5
D: TRBD1

DNA: TGTGCCAGTAGCCGGGGACAGAATAGCAATCAGCCCCAGCATTTT
CDR3: CASSRGQNSNQPQHF
size: -
V: TRBV19
J: TRBJ1-5
D: TRBD1

DNA: TGTGCCAGCAGCGAAGGGACAGGGGGGAGCAATCAGCCCCAGCATTTT
CDR3: CASSEGTGGSNQPQHF
size: once
V: TRBV9
J: TRBJ1-5
D: TRBD1

DNA: TGTGCCAGCAGCCCAGGGGCGAACACTGAAGCTTTCTTT
CDR3: CASSPGANTEAFF
size: -
V: TRBV6-4
J: TRBJ1-1
D: -

DNA: TGCGCCAGCAGCCAGGGGAGCCAGCCCCAGCATTTT
CDR3: CASSQGSQPQHF
size: -
V: TRBV4-1
J: TRBJ1-5
D: -

DNA: TGTGCCAGCACTCCCTGGGGAGCGATGGCCGAGCAGTACTTC
CDR3: CASTPWGAMAEQYF
size: -
V: TRBV5-5
J: TRBJ2-7
D: -

DNA: TGCGCCAGCAGCTCGGGACTAGCGGGAGGGCCAAACTCCTACGAGCAGTACTTC
CDR3: CASSSGLAGGPNSYEQYF
size: -
V: TRBV5-1
J: TRBJ2-7
D: TRBD2

DNA: TGTGCCAGCAGCTCGGCTACGAGTTACAATGAGCAGTTCTTC
CDR3: CASSSATSYNEQFF
size: -
V: TRBV4-2
J: TRBJ2-1
D: -

DNA: TGTGCCAGTAGTGTCTTATTGGGAACTAATGAAAAACTGTTTTTT
CDR3: CASSVLLGTNEKLFF
size: -
V: TRBV19
J: TRBJ1-4
D: -

DNA: TGTGCCAGCAGCCAAGATCCCCGTGTTTTAGGCAGCGGGAGAGACACCGGGGAGCTGTTTTTT
CDR3: CASSQDPRVLGSGRDTGELFF
size: -
V: TRBV3-1/TRBV3-2
J: TRBJ2-2
D: TRBD2

DNA: TGCGCCAGCAGCGCGGCCCTGGCGGATTCACCCCTCCACTTT
CDR3: CASSAALADSPLHF
size: -
V: TRBV5-1
J: TRBJ1-6
D: -

DNA: TGTGCCAGCTCACCGAGCGGGGCTCCCCCCGAGCAGTACTTC
CDR3: CASSPSGAPPEQYF
size: -
V: TRBV18
J: TRBJ2-7
D: TRBD2

DNA: TGTGCCAGCAGCTTAAACGGGAGGGTCGACGAGCAGTACTTC
CDR3: CASSLNGRVDEQYF
size: -
V: TRBV7-2
J: TRBJ2-7
D: TRBD2

DNA: TGTGCCAGCAGCCAAGTCATCAATCAGCCCCAGCATTTT
CDR3: CASSQVINQPQHF
size: -
V: TRBV4-2
J: TRBJ1-5
D: -

DNA: TGTGCCAGCAGCCAAGGACAGGACGGGAATCAGCCCCAGCATTTT
CDR3: CASSQGQDGNQPQHF
size: -
V: TRBV3-1/TRBV3-2
J: TRBJ1-5
D: -

DNA: TGTGCCAGCAGCGGACGGGGCATGGATGGCTACACCTTC
CDR3: CASSGRGMDGYTF
size: -
V: TRBV9
J: TRBJ1-2
D: -

DNA: TGTGCCAGCTCACCAAAGGTAGCAGGGGATGGTGAGCAGTTCTTC
CDR3: CASSPKVAGDGEQFF
size: once
V: TRBV18
J: TRBJ2-1
D: -

DNA: TGTGCCAGCAGTTACTCTCGGACCAGCTACGGCTACACCTTC
CDR3: CASSYSRTSYGYTF
size: -
V: TRBV6-6
J: TRBJ1-2
D: -

DNA: TGCGCCAGCAGCTGGACTGACTCTCGGGCAGATACGCAGTATTTT
CDR3: CASSWTDSRADTQYF
size: -
V: TRBV5-1
J: TRBJ2-3
D: -

DNA: TGTGCCAGCAGTCGGAGCGGGGAGGTAGATGAGCAGTTCTTC
CDR3: CASSRSGEVDEQFF
size: -
V: TRBV27
J: TRBJ2-1
D: TRBD2

DNA: TGCGCCAGCGCCAGGGACTTGAACACTGAAGCTTTCTTT
CDR3: CASARDLNTEAFF
size: -
V: TRBV5-1
J: TRBJ1-1
D: -

DNA: TGTGCCAGCAGCGTTGGCGGGAGGGTTAGCTCCTACAATGAGCAGTTCTTC
CDR3: CASSVGGRVSSYNEQFF
size: few
V: TRBV9
J: TRBJ2-1
D: TRBD2

DNA: TGCGCCAGCAGTGTGAGGGGAGGGTCCTACAATGAGCAGTTCTTC
CDR3: CASSVRGGSYNEQFF
size: few
V: TRBV10-1
J: TRBJ2-1
D: TRBD2

DNA: TGTGCCACCAGCAGAGAAGGGAGTTCACCCCTCCACTTT
CDR3: CATSREGSSPLHF
size: once
V: TRBV15
J: TRBJ1-6
D: -

DNA: TGTGCCAGCAGCTTAGCTGTACAGGGACATGGCTACACCTTC
CDR3: CASSLAVQGHGYTF
size: -
V: TRBV7-9
J: TRBJ1-2
D: -

DNA: TGTGCCAGCAGCGGGAGGGGCTCCTACAATGAGCAGTTCTTC
CDR3: CASSGRGSYNEQFF
size: -
V: TRBV9
J: TRBJ2-1
D: -

DNA: TGTGCCAGCAGCCCTGACAGCATCTACTCTGGAAACACCATATATTTT
CDR3: CASSPDSIYSGNTIYF
size: once
V: TRBV7-6
J: TRBJ1-3
D: -

DNA: TGTGCCAGCAGCGGGGTTGGGGGGTTGCGAGAGACCCAGTACTTC
CDR3: CASSGVGGLRETQYF
size: once
V: TRBV7-9
J: TRBJ2-5
D: -

DNA: TGCGCCAGCAGCCCAGGTGGGACAGGGGGTCAAGAGACCCAGTACTTC
CDR3: CASSPGGTGGQETQYF
size: -
V: TRBV5-1
J: TRBJ2-5
D: TRBD1

DNA: TGTGCCAGCAGTGAAATAGTCGATAACTATGGCTACACCTTC
CDR3: CASSEIVDNYGYTF
size: -
V: TRBV6-1
J: TRBJ1-2
D: -

DNA: TGCGCCAGCAGTTCTACAGGGAGCTACGAGCAGTACTTC
CDR3: CASSSTGSYEQYF
size: -
V: TRBV5-1
J: TRBJ2-7
D: -

DNA: TGTGCCAGCAGTTCCTATACTGAAGCTTTCTTT
CDR3: CASSSYTEAFF
size: -
V: TRBV27
J: TRBJ1-1
D: -

DNA: TGTGCCAGCAGCCAGCAGGGGGCAGGGGCTGAAGCTTTCTTT
CDR3: CASSQQGAGAEAFF
size: -
V: TRBV11-2
J: TRBJ1-1
D: TRBD1

DNA: TGTGCCAGCAGCTCTAGCACCGCCAACATCAATGAGCAGTTCTTC
CDR3: CASSSSTANINEQFF
size: -
V: TRBV5-4
J: TRBJ2-1
D: -

DNA: TGTGCCAGCAGCCAAGCTTCGGCCCTAGCGGGTGAGCAGTACTTC
CDR3: CASSQASALAGEQYF
size: -
V: TRBV4-2
J: TRBJ2-7
D: TRBD2

DNA: TGCGCCAGCAGCATGCCGGAACAGGGGGCGCGGGAGCAGTACTTC
CDR3: CASSMPEQGAREQYF
size: -
V: TRBV4-1
J: TRBJ2-7
D: TRBD1

DNA: TGCGCCAGCAGCTTGGATTGGGGGAACACTGAAGCTTTCTTT
CDR3: CASSLDWGNTEAFF
size: -
V: TRBV5-1
J: TRBJ1-1
D: -

DNA: TGCGCCAGCAGTGAGGTCTCCCCTTTCACCGGGGAGCTGTTTTTT
CDR3: CASSEVSPFTGELFF
size: -
V: TRBV10-2
J: TRBJ2-2
D: -

DNA: TGTGCTAGTGCCGACGGGGAGCTGTTTTTT
CDR3: CASADGELFF
size: few
V: TRBV12-5
J: TRBJ2-2
D: -

DNA: TGTGCCAGCAGCCGCCCGGGACAGACGAACACCGGGGAGCTGTTTTTT
CDR3: CASSRPGQTNTGELFF
size: -
V: TRBV11-1
J: TRBJ2-2
D: TRBD1

DNA: TGTGCCCTCGTCGGGACAGGGCCCTCCAACTATGGCTACACCTTC
CDR3: CALVGTGPSNYGYTF
size: -
V: TRBV2
J: TRBJ1-2
D: TRBD1

DNA: TGTGCCAGTAGTTTCGGGACAGGGACCTTCTCTGGAAACACCATATATTTT
CDR3: CASSFGTGTFSGNTIYF
size: -
V: TRBV19
J: TRBJ1-3
D: TRBD1

DNA: TGTGCCAGCAGCCTGGGACTAGCGAGGACACAAGAGACCCAGTACTTC
CDR3: CASSLGLARTQETQYF
size: -
V: TRBV3-1/TRBV3-2
J: TRBJ2-5
D: TRBD2

DNA: TGTGCCAGCAGTCCCCTCGTATTCGCGGGAGTAAGCTGGAACATTCAGTACTTC
CDR3: CASSPLVFAGVSWNIQYF
size: -
V: TRBV27
J: TRBJ2-4
D: TRBD2

DNA: TGTGCCAGTAGCATAGGACAGGGCGGGAGCACTGAAGCTTTCTTT
CDR3: CASSIGQGGSTEAFF
size: -
V: TRBV19
J: TRBJ1-1
D: TRBD1

DNA: TGTGCCAGCAGCCTCGGGACGTTTAATTCACCCCTCCACTTT
CDR3: CASSLGTFNSPLHF
size: -
V: TRBV11-3
J: TRBJ1-6
D: -

DNA: TGTGCCAGTAGTATAAGTAAGAACACTGAAGCTTTCTTT
CDR3: CASSISKNTEAFF
size: -
V: TRBV19
J: TRBJ1-1
D: -

DNA: TGCGCCAGCAGCTTAGGAGGGGCTAGCGGGAGGTACGAGCAGTACTTC
CDR3: CASSLGGASGRYEQYF
size: -
V: TRBV5-1
J: TRBJ2-7
D: TRBD2